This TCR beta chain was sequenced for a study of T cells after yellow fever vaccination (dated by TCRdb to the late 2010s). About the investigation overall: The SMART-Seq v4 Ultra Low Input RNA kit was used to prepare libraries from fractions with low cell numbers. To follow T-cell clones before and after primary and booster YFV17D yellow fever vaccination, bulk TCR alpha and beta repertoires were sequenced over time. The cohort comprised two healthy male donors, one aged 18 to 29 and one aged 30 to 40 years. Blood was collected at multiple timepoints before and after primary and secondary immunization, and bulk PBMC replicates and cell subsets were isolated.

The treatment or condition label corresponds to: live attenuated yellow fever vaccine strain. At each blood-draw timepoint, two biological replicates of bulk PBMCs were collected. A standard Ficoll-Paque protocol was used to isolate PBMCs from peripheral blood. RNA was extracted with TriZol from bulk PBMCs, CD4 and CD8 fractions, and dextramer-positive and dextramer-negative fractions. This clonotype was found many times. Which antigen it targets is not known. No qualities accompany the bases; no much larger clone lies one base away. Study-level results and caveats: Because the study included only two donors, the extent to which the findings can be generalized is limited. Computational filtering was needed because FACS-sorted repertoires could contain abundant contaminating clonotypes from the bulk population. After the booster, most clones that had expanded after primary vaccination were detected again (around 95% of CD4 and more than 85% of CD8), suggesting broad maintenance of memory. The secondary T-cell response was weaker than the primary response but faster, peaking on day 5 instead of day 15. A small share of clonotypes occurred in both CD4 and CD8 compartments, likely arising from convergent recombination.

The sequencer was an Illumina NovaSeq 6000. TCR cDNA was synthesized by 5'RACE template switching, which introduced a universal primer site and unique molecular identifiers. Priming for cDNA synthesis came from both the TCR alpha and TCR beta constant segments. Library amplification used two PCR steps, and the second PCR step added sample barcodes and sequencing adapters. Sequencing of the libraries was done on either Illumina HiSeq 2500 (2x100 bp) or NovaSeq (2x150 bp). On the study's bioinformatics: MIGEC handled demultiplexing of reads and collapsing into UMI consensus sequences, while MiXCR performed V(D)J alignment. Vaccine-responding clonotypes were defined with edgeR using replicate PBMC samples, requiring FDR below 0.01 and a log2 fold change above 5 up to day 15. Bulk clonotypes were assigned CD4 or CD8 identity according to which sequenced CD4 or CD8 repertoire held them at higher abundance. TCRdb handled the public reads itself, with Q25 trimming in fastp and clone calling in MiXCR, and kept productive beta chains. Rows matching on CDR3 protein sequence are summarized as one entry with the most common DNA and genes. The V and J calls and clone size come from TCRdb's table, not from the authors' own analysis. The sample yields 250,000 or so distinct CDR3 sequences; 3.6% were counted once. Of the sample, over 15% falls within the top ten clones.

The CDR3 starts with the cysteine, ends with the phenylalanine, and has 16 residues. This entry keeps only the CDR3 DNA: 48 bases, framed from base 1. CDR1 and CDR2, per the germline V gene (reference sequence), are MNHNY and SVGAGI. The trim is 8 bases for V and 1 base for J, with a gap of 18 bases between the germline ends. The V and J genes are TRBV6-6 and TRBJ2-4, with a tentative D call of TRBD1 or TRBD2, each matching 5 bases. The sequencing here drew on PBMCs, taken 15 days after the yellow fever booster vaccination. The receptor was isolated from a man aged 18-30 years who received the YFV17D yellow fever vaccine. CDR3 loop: CASASVGEGAKNIQYF. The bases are TGTGCCAGCGCCTCGGTGGGGGAAGGTGCCAAAAACATTCAGTACTTC.